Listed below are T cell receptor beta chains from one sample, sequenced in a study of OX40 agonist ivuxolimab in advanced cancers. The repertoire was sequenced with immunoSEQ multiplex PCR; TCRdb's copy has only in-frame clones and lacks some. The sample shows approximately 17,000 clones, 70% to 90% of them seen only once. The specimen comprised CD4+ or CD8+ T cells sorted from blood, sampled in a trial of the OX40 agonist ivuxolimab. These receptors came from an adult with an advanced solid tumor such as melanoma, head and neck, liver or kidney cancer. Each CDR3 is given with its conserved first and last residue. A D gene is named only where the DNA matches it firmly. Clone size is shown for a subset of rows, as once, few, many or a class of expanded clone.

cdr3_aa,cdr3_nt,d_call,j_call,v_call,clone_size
CASVNEKLFF,TGTGCCAGCGTAAATGAAAAACTGTTTTTT,.,TRBJ1-4,TRBV5-3,.
CAIGTGNTEAFF,TGTGCCATTGGGACGGGGAACACTGAAGCTTTCTTT,.,TRBJ1-1,TRBV5-8,.
CASSQTGGGYQPQHF,TGTGCCAGCAGCCAAACAGGGGGGGGTTACCAGCCCCAGCATTTT,TRBD1,TRBJ1-5,TRBV9,few
CASSLDWTSSYEQYF,TGTGCCAGCAGCTTAGACTGGACGAGCTCCTACGAGCAGTACTTC,.,TRBJ2-7,TRBV7-9,.
CASSQRITEASAGYNEQFF,TGTGCCAGCAGCCAACGTATTACCGAAGCCTCGGCCGGATACAATGAGCAGTTCTTC,.,TRBJ2-1,TRBV4-2,.
CASSQDLAYGYTF,TGCGCCAGCAGCCAAGATTTGGCTTATGGCTACACCTTC,.,TRBJ1-2,TRBV4-1,.
CASSLNLELGNEQFF,TGTGCCAGCAGCTTAAACCTAGAGTTGGGCAATGAGCAGTTCTTC,.,TRBJ2-1,TRBV11-3,.
CASSPGPGYNEQFF,TGTGCCAGCAGCCCGGGCCCGGGGTACAATGAGCAGTTCTTC,.,TRBJ2-1,TRBV27,few
CASSLGDRGFGTDTQYF,TGTGCCAGCAGCTTGGGGGACAGGGGTTTCGGCACAGATACGCAGTATTTT,TRBD1,TRBJ2-3,TRBV5-4,.
CASSSETSGRGETQYF,TGTGCCAGCAGCAGCGAGACTAGCGGGAGAGGAGAGACCCAGTACTTC,.,TRBJ2-5,TRBV21-1,.
CASIARGYQETQYF,TGTGCCAGCATCGCGAGGGGGTACCAAGAGACCCAGTACTTC,.,TRBJ2-5,TRBV7-9,.
CASSDGTGDQETQYF,TGTGCCAGCAGTGACGGGACAGGGGATCAAGAGACCCAGTACTTC,TRBD1,TRBJ2-5,TRBV6-4,.
CASGGREGYGYTF,TGTGCCAGCGGGGGTAGGGAGGGTTATGGCTACACCTTC,.,TRBJ1-2,TRBV25-1,.
CASSLFPPGQGYGGFNEQYF,TGTGCCAGCAGTTTATTCCCACCCGGACAGGGATATGGCGGTTTTAACGAGCAGTACTTC,TRBD1,TRBJ2-7,TRBV27,.
CASSLSGGNTQYF,TGTGCCAGCAGTTTATCCGGGGGCAATACGCAGTATTTT,.,TRBJ2-3,TRBV27,once
CARSLGTSGYNEQFF,TGTGCCAGAAGCTTAGGGACTAGCGGATACAATGAGCAGTTCTTC,TRBD2,TRBJ2-1,TRBV5-3,.
CASSFDFTYGYTF,TGTGCCAGCAGCTTCGATTTTACCTATGGCTACACCTTC,.,TRBJ1-2,TRBV7-9,few
CASSFPSGIGDTQYF,TGTGCCAGCAGCTTCCCTAGCGGGATTGGAGATACGCAGTATTTT,TRBD2,TRBJ2-3,TRBV11-3,.
CASSLSGSSYNEQFF,TGCGCCAGCAGCCTTTCCGGGAGCTCCTACAATGAGCAGTTCTTC,.,TRBJ2-1,TRBV4-1,.
CASSYGGSSYNEQFF,TGTGCCAGCAGCTACGGGGGGAGCTCCTACAATGAGCAGTTCTTC,TRBD2,TRBJ2-1,TRBV7-6,.
CASSQGIVREGTPEAFF,TGTGCCAGCAGCCAAGGGATTGTGCGGGAAGGAACGCCTGAAGCTTTCTTT,.,TRBJ1-1,TRBV4-2,.
CASSLYNEQFF,TGTGCCAGCAGTTTATACAATGAGCAGTTCTTC,.,TRBJ2-1,TRBV27,once
CASSDGLAQGETQYF,TGTGCCAGTAGTGATGGACTAGCGCAGGGAGAGACCCAGTACTTC,TRBD2,TRBJ2-5,TRBV19,.
CASSPGTDSPEAFF,TGTGCCAGCAGTCCCGGGACAGACAGCCCTGAAGCTTTCTTT,TRBD1,TRBJ1-1,TRBV6-4,.
CASQEGQDTF,TGTGCCAGCCAGGAGGGGCAGGACACCTTC,.,TRBJ1-2,TRBV2,.
CASSQTTVSNQPQHF,TGCGCCAGCAGCCAAACGACAGTTAGCAATCAGCCCCAGCATTTT,.,TRBJ1-5,TRBV4-1,once
CASNPDRGEIETQYF,TGTGCCAGCAACCCCGACAGGGGTGAGATAGAGACCCAGTACTTC,TRBD1,TRBJ2-5,TRBV2,.
CASSLWMRPGANSPLHF,TGTGCCAGCAGTTTATGGATGCGGCCAGGGGCCAATTCACCCCTCCACTTT,.,TRBJ1-6,TRBV28,.
CASSSLYGANVLTF,TGCGCCAGCAGCTCCTTATATGGGGCCAACGTCCTGACTTTC,.,TRBJ2-6,TRBV5-1,.
CASSQDLDREDTQYF,TGTGCCAGCAGCCAAGATCTGGACAGGGAAGATACGCAGTATTTT,TRBD1,TRBJ2-3,TRBV4-2,.
CASSFAEDSYTEAFF,TGTGCCAGCAGTTTCGCGGAGGACAGTTACACTGAAGCTTTCTTT,.,TRBJ1-1,TRBV28,.
CASSLGGGANVLTF,TGTGCCAGCAGCTTGGGAGGTGGGGCCAACGTCCTGACTTTC,.,TRBJ2-6,TRBV7-9,.
CASTGGAYEQYF,TGTGCCAGCACCGGGGGGGCCTACGAGCAGTACTTC,TRBD2,TRBJ2-7,TRBV5-4,.
CSAFRGTEAFF,TGCAGTGCCTTTCGGGGCACTGAAGCTTTCTTT,.,TRBJ1-1,TRBV20-1,few
CASSIRLAGDGNYEQYF,TGTGCCAGTAGTATCCGACTAGCGGGAGATGGGAACTACGAGCAGTACTTC,TRBD2,TRBJ2-7,TRBV19,.
CASSHGPPEAFF,TGTGCCAGTAGCCACGGGCCCCCTGAAGCTTTCTTT,.,TRBJ1-1,TRBV19,.
CASSLRRMNTEAFF,TGTGCCAGCAGCTTACGACGGATGAACACTGAAGCTTTCTTT,.,TRBJ1-1,TRBV11-2,.